A selection of T cell receptor beta chains follows, all from one sample in a study of PD-L1 blockade in urothelial cancer. Only in-frame clones appear in the TCRdb table, and some are missing; sequencing was by immunoSEQ multiplex PCR. This table holds approximately 79,000 clones, roughly 90% found once. Sequences were derived from PBMCs, sampled around atezolizumab (anti-PD-L1) treatment. Receptors originate from a woman in her 70s with urothelial cancer. Both conserved end residues are trimmed from each CDR3. Fields, in order: V gene, J gene, clone size, CDR3 protein. Rows may omit the clone size; those that give it use once, few, many or a size class.

V gene: TRBV28; J gene: TRBJ1-5; clone size: few; CDR3 protein: ASSFRAEDQPQH
V gene: TRBV7-2; J gene: TRBJ2-1; clone size: NA; CDR3 protein: ASSRTSGGHNEQF
V gene: TRBV13; J gene: TRBJ1-1; clone size: NA; CDR3 protein: ASSLGGRAEAF
V gene: TRBV29-1; J gene: TRBJ2-5; clone size: NA; CDR3 protein: SVDRSQETQY
V gene: TRBV4-1; J gene: TRBJ1-2; clone size: few; CDR3 protein: ASSQTQDRGSGYT
V gene: TRBV5-1; J gene: TRBJ2-5; clone size: NA; CDR3 protein: ASSVTPGGQETQY
V gene: TRBV30; J gene: TRBJ1-2; clone size: NA; CDR3 protein: AWSVSHWGGTGYT
V gene: TRBV16; J gene: TRBJ2-7; clone size: few; CDR3 protein: ASSQWYPGTSGGMSYEQY
V gene: TRBV27; J gene: TRBJ1-2; clone size: NA; CDR3 protein: ASSVDSSRGYGYT
V gene: TRBV30; J gene: TRBJ2-7; clone size: once; CDR3 protein: AWTREVSYEQY
V gene: TRBV6-1; J gene: TRBJ2-3; clone size: NA; CDR3 protein: ASSSGGSTDTQY
V gene: TRBV4-1; J gene: TRBJ2-7; clone size: once; CDR3 protein: ASSPGTGDYEQY
V gene: TRBV27; J gene: TRBJ2-5; clone size: NA; CDR3 protein: ASSFNGRLETQY
V gene: TRBV30; J gene: TRBJ2-7; clone size: once; CDR3 protein: AWSVRRQRAYEQY
V gene: TRBV27; J gene: TRBJ2-5; clone size: NA; CDR3 protein: ASSLYGGEETQY
V gene: TRBV14; J gene: TRBJ1-1; clone size: few; CDR3 protein: ASSQDVWSRTEAF
V gene: TRBV7-8; J gene: TRBJ2-7; clone size: NA; CDR3 protein: ASSLGFQGIISYEQY
V gene: TRBV5-6; J gene: TRBJ2-3; clone size: NA; CDR3 protein: ASSRYGTSGQTDTQY
V gene: TRBV2; J gene: TRBJ1-5; clone size: NA; CDR3 protein: ASSERTGNQPQH
V gene: TRBV28; J gene: TRBJ1-5; clone size: NA; CDR3 protein: ASRTGGVQPQH
V gene: TRBV19; J gene: TRBJ2-5; clone size: NA; CDR3 protein: ASSGGSFTAEETQY
V gene: TRBV11-3; J gene: TRBJ2-5; clone size: NA; CDR3 protein: ASSSTGEETQY
V gene: TRBV28; J gene: TRBJ1-1; clone size: NA; CDR3 protein: ASSQDRGYGNTEAF
V gene: TRBV13; J gene: TRBJ1-2; clone size: NA; CDR3 protein: ASSLTPGQARNYGYT
V gene: TRBV11-2; J gene: TRBJ2-6; clone size: NA; CDR3 protein: ASSPRLGASGANVLT
V gene: TRBV5-1; J gene: TRBJ1-1; clone size: NA; CDR3 protein: ASRDRGYLNTEAF
V gene: TRBV5-1; J gene: TRBJ1-2; clone size: NA; CDR3 protein: ASSTLDSGYGYT
V gene: TRBV10-3; J gene: TRBJ1-1; clone size: NA; CDR3 protein: AISERGQGNTEAF
V gene: TRBV7-3; J gene: TRBJ1-1; clone size: NA; CDR3 protein: ASSLNRDTEAF
V gene: TRBV10-3; J gene: TRBJ2-7; clone size: NA; CDR3 protein: AIRKTGGSYEQY
V gene: TRBV7-8; J gene: TRBJ2-3; clone size: once; CDR3 protein: ASSLGGLAGGRGTDTQY
V gene: TRBV5-4; J gene: TRBJ1-1; clone size: NA; CDR3 protein: ASSRSQGDTEAF
V gene: TRBV27; J gene: TRBJ2-2; clone size: NA; CDR3 protein: ASSLIGTTQGYTGELF
V gene: TRBV19; J gene: TRBJ2-7; clone size: NA; CDR3 protein: ASSIALAGDRAYEQY
V gene: TRBV27; J gene: TRBJ2-7; clone size: few; CDR3 protein: ASRTGINSYEQY
V gene: TRBV18; J gene: TRBJ2-7; clone size: NA; CDR3 protein: ASSPSGGGLYEQY
V gene: TRBV6-6; J gene: TRBJ1-1; clone size: once; CDR3 protein: ASRGSDRSTEAF
V gene: TRBV5-1; J gene: TRBJ2-2; clone size: NA; CDR3 protein: ASSFVLEAGELF
V gene: TRBV5-6; J gene: TRBJ2-7; clone size: NA; CDR3 protein: ASSLLGADEQY
V gene: TRBV29-1; J gene: TRBJ1-5; clone size: few; CDR3 protein: SVTGTFGAQH
V gene: TRBV4-3; J gene: TRBJ2-7; clone size: NA; CDR3 protein: ASSQEARGGREQY
V gene: TRBV5-6; J gene: TRBJ1-2; clone size: NA; CDR3 protein: ASSLRTGGYGYT
V gene: TRBV7-9; J gene: TRBJ1-6; clone size: once; CDR3 protein: ASSPTGGQGSPLH
V gene: TRBV6-6; J gene: TRBJ1-1; clone size: NA; CDR3 protein: ATDWNTEAF
V gene: TRBV4-1; J gene: TRBJ2-7; clone size: once; CDR3 protein: ASSRAGGQEQY
V gene: TRBV7-8; J gene: TRBJ1-5; clone size: NA; CDR3 protein: ASSTSRDTDFYSNQPQH
V gene: TRBV30; J gene: TRBJ1-5; clone size: NA; CDR3 protein: AWSVIGRGSNQPQH
V gene: TRBV6-6; J gene: TRBJ1-5; clone size: NA; CDR3 protein: ASSRADLPGGPQH
V gene: TRBV7-9; J gene: TRBJ2-3; clone size: NA; CDR3 protein: ASSSGEFADTQY
V gene: TRBV9; J gene: TRBJ2-3; clone size: NA; CDR3 protein: ASSETSETDTQY
V gene: TRBV10-3; J gene: TRBJ2-1; clone size: NA; CDR3 protein: AIRSSSGRADNEQF
V gene: TRBV5-5; J gene: TRBJ2-1; clone size: NA; CDR3 protein: ASSRTSYNEQF
V gene: TRBV10-3; J gene: TRBJ2-7; clone size: NA; CDR3 protein: AISEGLAGDSYEQY